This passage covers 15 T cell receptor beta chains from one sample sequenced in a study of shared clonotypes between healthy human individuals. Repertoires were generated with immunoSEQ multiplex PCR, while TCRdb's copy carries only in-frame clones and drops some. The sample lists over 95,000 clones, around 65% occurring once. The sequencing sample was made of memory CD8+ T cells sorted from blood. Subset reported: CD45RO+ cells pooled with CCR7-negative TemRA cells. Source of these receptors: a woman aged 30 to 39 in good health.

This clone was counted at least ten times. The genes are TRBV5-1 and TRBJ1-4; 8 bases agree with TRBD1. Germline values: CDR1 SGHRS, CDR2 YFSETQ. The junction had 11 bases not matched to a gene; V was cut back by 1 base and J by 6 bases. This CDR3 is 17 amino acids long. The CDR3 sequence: CASSLSGGRVDDEKLFF. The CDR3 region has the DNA TGCGCCAGCAGCTTGTCAGGGGGCCGGGTGGATGATGAAAAACTGTTTTTT. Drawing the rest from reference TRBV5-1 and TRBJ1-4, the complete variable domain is KAGVTQTPRYLIKTRGQQVTLSCSPISGHRSVSWYQQTPGQGLQFLFEYFSETQRNKGNFPGRFSGRQFSNSRSEMNVSTLELGDSALYLCASSLSGGRVDDEKLFFGSGTQLSVL.

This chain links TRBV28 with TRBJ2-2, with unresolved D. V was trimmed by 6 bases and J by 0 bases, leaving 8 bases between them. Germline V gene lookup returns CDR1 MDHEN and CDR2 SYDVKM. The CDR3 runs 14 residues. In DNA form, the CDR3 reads TGTGCCAGCAGATCCACAACGAACACCGGGGAGCTGTTTTTT. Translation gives CASRSTTNTGELFF.

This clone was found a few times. CDR3 nucleotide sequence: TGCGCCAGCAGCCTTCCGACCCAGACCGGGGAGCTGTTTTTT. It encodes CASSLPTQTGELFF. The rearrangement links TRBV5-1 to TRBJ2-2; unclear D gene. This CDR3 is built from 14 residues. Trimming took off 4 bases at V and 5 bases at J, with 12 bases between the two ends. Per the germline V gene, CDR1 is SGHRS and CDR2 is YFSETQ.

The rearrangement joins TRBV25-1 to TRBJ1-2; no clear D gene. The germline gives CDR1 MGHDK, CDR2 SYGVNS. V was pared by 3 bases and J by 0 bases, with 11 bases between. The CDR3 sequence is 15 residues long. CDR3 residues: CASSDRENTNYGYTF. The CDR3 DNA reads TGTGCCAGCAGTGACCGGGAAAACACTAACTATGGCTACACCTTC.

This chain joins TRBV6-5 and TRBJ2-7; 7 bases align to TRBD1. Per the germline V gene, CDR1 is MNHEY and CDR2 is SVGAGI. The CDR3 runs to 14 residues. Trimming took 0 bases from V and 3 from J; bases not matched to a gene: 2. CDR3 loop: CASSYSAGGYEQYF. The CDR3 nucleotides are TGTGCCAGCAGTTACTCTGCAGGGGGCTACGAGCAGTACTTC.

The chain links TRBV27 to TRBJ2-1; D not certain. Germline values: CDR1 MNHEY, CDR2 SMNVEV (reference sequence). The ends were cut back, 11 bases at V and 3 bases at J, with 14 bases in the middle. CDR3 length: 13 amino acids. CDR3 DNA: TGTGCCTCCCGAGCACCTTTCTACAATGAGCAGTTCTTC. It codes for CASRAPFYNEQFF.

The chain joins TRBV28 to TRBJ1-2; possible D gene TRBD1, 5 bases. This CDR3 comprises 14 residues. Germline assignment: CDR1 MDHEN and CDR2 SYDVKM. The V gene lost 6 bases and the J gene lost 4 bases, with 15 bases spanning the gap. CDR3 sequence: CASRGGDGSYGYTF. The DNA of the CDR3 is TGTGCCAGCAGGGGGGGGGACGGAAGCTATGGCTACACCTTC.

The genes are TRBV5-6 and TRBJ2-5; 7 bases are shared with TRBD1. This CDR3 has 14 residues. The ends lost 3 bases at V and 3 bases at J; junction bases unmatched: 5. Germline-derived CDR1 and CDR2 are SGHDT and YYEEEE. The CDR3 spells CASSWEDREETQYF. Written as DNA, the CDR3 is TGTGCCAGCAGCTGGGAAGACAGGGAAGAGACCCAGTACTTC.

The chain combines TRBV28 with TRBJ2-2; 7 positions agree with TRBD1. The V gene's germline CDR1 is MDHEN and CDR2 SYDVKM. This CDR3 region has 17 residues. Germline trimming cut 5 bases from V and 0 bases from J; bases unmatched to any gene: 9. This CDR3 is CASSKYGTATNTGELFF. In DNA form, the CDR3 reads TGTGCCAGCAGTAAATATGGGACAGCTACGAACACCGGGGAGCTGTTTTTT.

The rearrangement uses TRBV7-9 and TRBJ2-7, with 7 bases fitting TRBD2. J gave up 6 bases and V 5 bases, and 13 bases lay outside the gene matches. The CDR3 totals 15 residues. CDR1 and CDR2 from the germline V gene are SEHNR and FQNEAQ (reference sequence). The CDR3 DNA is TGTGCCAGCAGCCGGGGGGAGTCGGGTGTGAGCGAGCAGTACTTC. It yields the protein CASSRGESGVSEQYF.

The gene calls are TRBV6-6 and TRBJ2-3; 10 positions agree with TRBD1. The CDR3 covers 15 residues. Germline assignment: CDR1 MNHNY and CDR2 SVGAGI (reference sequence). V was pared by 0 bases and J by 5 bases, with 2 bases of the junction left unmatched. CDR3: CASSYSGQGIDTQYF. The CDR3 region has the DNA TGTGCCAGCAGTTACTCGGGACAGGGGATAGATACGCAGTATTTT.

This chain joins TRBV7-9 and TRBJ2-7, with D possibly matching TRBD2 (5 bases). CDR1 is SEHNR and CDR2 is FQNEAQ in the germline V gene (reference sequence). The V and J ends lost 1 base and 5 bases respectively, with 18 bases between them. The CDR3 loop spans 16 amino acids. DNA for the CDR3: TGTGCCAGCAGCTTAGATCTCTCGTTTCGGGGAGACGAGCAGTACTTC. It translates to CASSLDLSFRGDEQYF. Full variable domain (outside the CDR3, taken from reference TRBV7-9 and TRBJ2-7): DTGVSQNPRHKITKRGQNVTFRCDPISEHNRLYWYRQTLGQGPEFLTYFQNEAQLEKSRLLSDRFSAERPKGSFSTLEIQRTEQGDSAMYLCASSLDLSFRGDEQYFGPGTRLTVT.

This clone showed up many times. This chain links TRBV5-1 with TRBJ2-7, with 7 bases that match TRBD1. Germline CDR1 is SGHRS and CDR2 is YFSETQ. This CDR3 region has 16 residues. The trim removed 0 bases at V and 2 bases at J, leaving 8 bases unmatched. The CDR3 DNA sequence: TGCGCCAGCAGCTTGGTAGGGGGCGAGTTGGCCTACGAGCAGTACTTC. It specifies CASSLVGGELAYEQYF. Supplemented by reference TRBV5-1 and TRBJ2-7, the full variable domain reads KAGVTQTPRYLIKTRGQQVTLSCSPISGHRSVSWYQQTPGQGLQFLFEYFSETQRNKGNFPGRFSGRQFSNSRSEMNVSTLELGDSALYLCASSLVGGELAYEQYFGPGTRLTVT.

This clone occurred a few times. This CDR3 reads CAWGQYHFYGYTF. The CDR3 nucleotides read TGTGCCTGGGGCCAATACCACTTCTATGGCTACACCTTC. V is TRBV30 and J is TRBJ1-2; D is ambiguous. The CDR3 has 13 amino acids. CDR1 is GTSNPN, CDR2 SVGIG, per germline (reference sequence). V dropped 5 bases and J dropped 4 bases, with 14 bases sitting between them.

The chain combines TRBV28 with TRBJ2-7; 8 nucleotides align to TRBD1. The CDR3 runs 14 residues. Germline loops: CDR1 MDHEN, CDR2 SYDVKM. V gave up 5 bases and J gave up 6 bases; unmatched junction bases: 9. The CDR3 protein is CASSPTGALSEQYF. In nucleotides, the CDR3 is TGTGCCAGCAGTCCGACAGGGGCCTTGTCCGAGCAGTACTTC.